This T cell receptor beta chain was identified in a study of T-cell memory formation after mild COVID-19. Across the study: The TCR clusters were mostly specific to one donor. Broader study findings: Pre-infection memory showed some responding clones, and this suggested that cross-reactive memory joined. Most CD4+ clones that shrank were in CM and EM, while CD8+ ones turned up in EMRA.

This clonotype has more than one count but fewer than ten. Antigen specificity is unknown. From 5'RACE with constant-segment primers came TCR alpha and TCR beta cDNA libraries that carried sample barcodes and UMIs. TCRdb reprocessed the 5' RACE reads via MiXCR and lists one record per CDR3 protein. This table has about 290,000 distinct CDR3 sequences, about a sixth appearing once. CDR1 is SQVTM and CDR2 is ANQGSEA in the germline V gene. The ends were cut back, 5 bases at V and 10 bases at J, with 11 bases in the middle. The CDR3 runs 10 residues. This rearrangement joins TRBV29-1 to TRBJ2-5; unclear D gene. Sequenced: PBMCs or a T cell subset sorted from them (not recorded which). The sequence was obtained from a man aged 18 to 35 who had mild COVID-19 (a few samples of this study predate the infection). Cell type and time point are not known. CDR3: CSVILGIQYF. Written as DNA, the CDR3 is TGCAGCGTTATTCTTGGGATCCAGTACTTC.